This passage covers 11 T cell receptor beta chains from one sample sequenced in a study of T cells in Graves' hyperthyroidism and ophthalmopathy. What was amplified from RNA transcripts were TCR beta CDR3 regions. TCR CDR3 regions were first amplified by RT-PCR with HTBI primers. MiXCR, run by TCRdb on the multiplex PCR reads, gives a single entry per CDR3 protein. Of over 350,000 distinct CDR3 sequences listed, roughly 18% were seen once; the top ten hold 40%. Sequencing input: blood. Receptor source: a man in his late teens or twenties with Graves' ophthalmopathy.

The chain has TRBV6-2 or TRBV6-3 and TRBJ1-3; 9 bases fit TRBD1. CDR3 length: 15 residues. CDR1 is MNHEY, CDR2 SVGEGT, per germline. J was trimmed by 5 bases and V by 6 bases; bases with no gene match: 8. As DNA, the CDR3 is TGTGCCAGCAGACCCACCACAGGGGGCCGAAACACCATATATTTT. It yields the protein CASRPTTGGRNTIYF.

This clonotype was detected once. The gene calls are TRBV28 and TRBJ1-5; 10 bases fit TRBD1. Per germline, CDR1 MDHEN and CDR2 SYDVKM. Trimming removed 4 bases from V and 2 bases from J; junction bases left unmatched: 8. This CDR3 comprises 17 residues. The CDR3 nucleotides read TGTGCCAGCAGTTCTCGGACAGGGGGGTTTCGCAATCAGCCCCAGCATTTT. Its translation: CASSSRTGGFRNQPQHF.

This clonotype was observed many times. The chain recombines TRBV29-1 with TRBJ1-1; tentative D call: TRBD1 (5 bases). V shed 4 bases and J shed 2 bases, with 8 bases lying between them. This CDR3 region has 12 residues. In germline, CDR1 is SQVTM, CDR2 ANQGSEA. This chain's CDR3 is CSVAGDNTEAFF. The CDR3 region has the DNA TGCAGCGTTGCGGGGGATAACACTGAAGCTTTCTTT.

This clonotype showed up many times. This rearrangement joins TRBV6-1 to TRBJ1-2, with D unclear. V was shortened by 2 bases and J by 5 bases, with 9 bases between the two germline ends. Germline values: CDR1 MNHNS, CDR2 SASEGT. The CDR3 totals 13 residues. In nucleotides, the CDR3 is TGTGCCAGCAGTGAAATTAAAGGGTATGGCTACACCTTC. Protein product: CASSEIKGYGYTF.

At least ten counts were recorded for this clonotype. The chain couples TRBV5-1 to TRBJ1-2; 7 nucleotides match TRBD1. From germline, CDR1 is SGHRS and CDR2 YFSETQ. V lost 2 bases to trimming and J lost 3 bases; unmatched junction nucleotides: 1. CDR3 length: 13 amino acids. CDR3 amino acids: CASSFTGDYGYTF. CDR3 in DNA: TGCGCCAGCAGCTTTACAGGGGACTATGGCTACACCTTC.

The J gene is TRBJ1-2, the V gene TRBV9, with D unresolved. V was pared by 3 bases and J by 6 bases, with 12 bases between. The CDR3 covers 13 residues. Germline V gene lookup returns CDR1 SGDLS and CDR2 YYNGEE. The CDR3 spells CASSASALDGYTF. The CDR3 nucleotides read TGTGCCAGCAGCGCCTCGGCCCTCGATGGCTACACCTTC.

The J gene is TRBJ2-2, the V gene TRBV12-5, with D tentatively TRBD1 (6 bases). The CDR3 has 16 amino acids. V was clipped by 4 bases and J by 4 bases, with 16 bases between them. Germline V gene sequence: CDR1 LGHNT, CDR2 FRNRAP. CDR3 protein: CASGSSSGTSTGELFF. The CDR3 DNA sequence: TGTGCTAGTGGTTCATCCTCCGGGACAAGCACCGGGGAGCTGTTTTTT.

The rearrangement uses TRBV27 and TRBJ2-7; a possible D gene is TRBD2 (6 bases). Trimming left V 5 bases short and J 0 bases short, with 14 bases between. Looked up from germline, CDR1 is MNHEY and CDR2 is SMNVEV (reference sequence). The CDR3 loop spans 15 amino acids. As DNA, the CDR3 is TGTGCCAGCAGTCCAAGACTAGAGGCCTCCTACGAGCAGTACTTC. Its protein is CASSPRLEASYEQYF.

This clonotype came up many times. The genes are TRBV11-2 and TRBJ1-1, with a tentative D call TRBD1 (6 bases). Germline CDR1 reads SGHAT; CDR2 reads FQNNGV. V gave up 5 bases and J gave up 1 base, with 14 bases separating them. The CDR3 runs 15 residues. The CDR3 loop is CASSVMYRENTEAFF. CDR3 DNA: TGTGCCAGCAGCGTAATGTACAGGGAGAACACTGAAGCTTTCTTT.

The chain is built from TRBV24-1 and TRBJ2-2; D is unresolved. Germline V lookup: CDR1 KGHDR, CDR2 SFDVKD. The CDR3 length is 16 residues. Deletions cut 0 bases from V and 8 bases from J, with 15 bases between. The CDR3 protein is CATSDLLGVSAGELFF. DNA for the CDR3: TGTGCCACCAGTGATTTGCTTGGGGTCAGTGCGGGGGAGCTGTTTTTT.

This clonotype showed up many times. This chain links TRBV20-1 with TRBJ2-5, with D maybe TRBD2 (6 bases). The CDR3 sequence is 12 residues long. CDR1 DFQATT and CDR2 SNEGSKA come from the germline V gene (reference sequence). The germline V and J ends were trimmed by 6 bases and 1 base, with 9 bases remaining between them. The CDR3 DNA reads TGCAGTGCCGGGACTGGCCAAGAGACCCAGTACTTC. This encodes CSAGTGQETQYF.